This TCR beta chain derives from a study of shared T cell receptors in the human thymus. The assay was immunoSEQ multiplex PCR, and TCRdb's table has in-frame clones only and misses some. The sample yields 640,000 or so clones, 87% seen once. CDR1 and CDR2 from the germline V gene are SQVTM and ANQGSEA. The V end was cut by 4 bases, the J end by 5 bases, with 6 bases between. The CDR3 length is 11 residues. The same data also went into a second study, on human thymus T cells. As that report states: The thymus tissue came from resections taken during corrective heart surgery. Usage of V and J genes appeared biased in thymic and blood repertoires. Thymic TCR repertoires of unrelated people reportedly overlapped highly.

The sample taken for sequencing was thymocytes. V usage is TRBV29-1 and J usage is TRBJ2-1, with D perhaps TRBD2 (5 bases). This TCR derives from a boy in the first two years of life with a congenital heart defect. The CDR3 here is CSVVRDNEQFF. The CDR3 DNA follows: TGCAGCGTTGTGAGGGACAATGAGCAGTTCTTC.